This T cell receptor (beta chain) was profiled in a study of blood T cell repertoires in COVID-19. Study-level information: Donors in the United States, Italy and Spain gave samples during acute or convalescent COVID-19. From T cells, B-cell-depleted T cells, or PBMCs came the material, which was cDNA or gDNA.

The CDR3 is made up of 16 amino acids. CDR1 and CDR2 from the germline V gene are SGHRS and YFSETQ. Trimming shortened V by 0 bases and J by 4 bases, and 16 bases separated the two germline ends. Donors were grouped by their self-reported clinical history. Original processing methods: Nucleated cell counts were estimated from reference gene primer amplification. Clones were read by immunoSEQ multiplex PCR, and TCRdb kept only the in-frame ones, dropping some. The DNA was the basis for D and trimming; V, J and clone size are from that table. The data contain over 200,000 clones, 70% to 90% of them seen just once; the ten biggest clones take up around 2%.

Sequencing was done on a sample of PBMCs or T cells enriched from blood (not recorded which). The clonotype originates from a woman aged 45-60 years who had recovered from COVID-19. The chain carries TRBV5-1 and TRBJ1-2; D is ambiguous. The CDR3 protein is CASSLGEAGGLYGYTF. For the CDR3, the DNA is TGCGCCAGCAGCTTGGGGGAGGCAGGCGGCCTCTATGGCTACACCTTC.